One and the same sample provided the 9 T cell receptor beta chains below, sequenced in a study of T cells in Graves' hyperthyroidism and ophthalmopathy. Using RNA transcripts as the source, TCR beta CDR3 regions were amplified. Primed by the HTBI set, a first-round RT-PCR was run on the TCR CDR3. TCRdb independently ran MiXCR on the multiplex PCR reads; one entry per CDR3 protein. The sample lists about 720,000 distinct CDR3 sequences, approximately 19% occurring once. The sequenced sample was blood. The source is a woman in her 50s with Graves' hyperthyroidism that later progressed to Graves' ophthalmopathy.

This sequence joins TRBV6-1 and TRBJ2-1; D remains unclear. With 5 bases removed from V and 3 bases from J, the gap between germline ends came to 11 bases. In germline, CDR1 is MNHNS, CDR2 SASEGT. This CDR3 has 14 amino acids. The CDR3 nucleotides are TGTGCCAGCAGTTCAGGTAGCCGCTACAATGAGCAGTTCTTC. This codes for CASSSGSRYNEQFF.

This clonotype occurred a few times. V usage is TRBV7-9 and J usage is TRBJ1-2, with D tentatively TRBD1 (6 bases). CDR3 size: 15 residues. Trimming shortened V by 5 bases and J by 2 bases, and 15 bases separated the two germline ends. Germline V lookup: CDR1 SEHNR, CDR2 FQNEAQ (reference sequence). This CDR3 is CASSKGGLGNYGYTF. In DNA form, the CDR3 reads TGTGCCAGCAGCAAAGGGGGTTTGGGGAACTATGGCTACACCTTC. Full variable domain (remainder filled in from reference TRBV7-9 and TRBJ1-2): DTGVSQNPRHKITKRGQNVTFRCDPISEHNRLYWYRQTLGQGPEFLTYFQNEAQLEKSRLLSDRFSAERPKGSFSTLEIQRTEQGDSAMYLCASSKGGLGNYGYTFGSGTRLTVV.

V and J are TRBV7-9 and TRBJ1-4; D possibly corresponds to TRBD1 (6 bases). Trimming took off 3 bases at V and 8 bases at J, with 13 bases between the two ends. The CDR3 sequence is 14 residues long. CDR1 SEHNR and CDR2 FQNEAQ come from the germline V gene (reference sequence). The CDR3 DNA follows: TGTGCCAGCAGCTTCCCAGGGGCGGGAGAAAAACTGTTTTTT. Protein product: CASSFPGAGEKLFF.

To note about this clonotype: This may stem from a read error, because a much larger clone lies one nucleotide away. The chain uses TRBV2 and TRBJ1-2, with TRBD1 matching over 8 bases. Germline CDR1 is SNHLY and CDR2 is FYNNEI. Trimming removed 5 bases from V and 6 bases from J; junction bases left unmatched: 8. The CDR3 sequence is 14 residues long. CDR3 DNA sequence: TGTGCCAGCAGTTCCCCTCAGGGGGCAAATGGCTACACCTTC. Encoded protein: CASSSPQGANGYTF.

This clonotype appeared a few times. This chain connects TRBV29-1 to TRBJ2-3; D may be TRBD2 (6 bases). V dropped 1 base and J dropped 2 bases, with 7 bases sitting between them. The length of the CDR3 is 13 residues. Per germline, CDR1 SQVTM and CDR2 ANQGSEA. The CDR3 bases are TGCAGCGTTGAAGTACTAGCCACAGATACGCAGTATTTT. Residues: CSVEVLATDTQYF.

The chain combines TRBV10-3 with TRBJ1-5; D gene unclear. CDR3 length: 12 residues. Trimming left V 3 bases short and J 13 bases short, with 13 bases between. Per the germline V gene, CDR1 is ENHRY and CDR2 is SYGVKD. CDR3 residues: CAISEQTSPQHF. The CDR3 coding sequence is TGTGCCATCAGTGAACAGACAAGCCCTCAGCATTTT.

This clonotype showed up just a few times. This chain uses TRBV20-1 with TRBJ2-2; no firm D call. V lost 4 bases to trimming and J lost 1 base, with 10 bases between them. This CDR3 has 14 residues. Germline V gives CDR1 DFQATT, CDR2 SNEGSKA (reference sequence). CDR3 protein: CSAMFDKNTGELFF. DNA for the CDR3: TGCAGTGCTATGTTTGACAAGAACACCGGGGAGCTGTTTTTT.

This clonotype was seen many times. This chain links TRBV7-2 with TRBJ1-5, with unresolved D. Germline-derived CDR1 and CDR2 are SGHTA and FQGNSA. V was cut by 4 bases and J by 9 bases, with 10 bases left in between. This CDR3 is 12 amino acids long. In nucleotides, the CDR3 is TGTGCCAGCAGCTCCCCTCGTGGGCCCCAGCATTTT. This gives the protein CASSSPRGPQHF.

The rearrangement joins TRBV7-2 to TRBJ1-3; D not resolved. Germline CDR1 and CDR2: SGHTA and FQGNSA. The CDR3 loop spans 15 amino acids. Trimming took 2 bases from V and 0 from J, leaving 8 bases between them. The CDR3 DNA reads TGTGCCAGCAGCTTAATAGACCTCTCTGGAAACACCATATATTTT. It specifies CASSLIDLSGNTIYF. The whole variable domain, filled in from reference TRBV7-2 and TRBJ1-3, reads GAGVSQSPSNKVTEKGKDVELRCDPISGHTALYWYRQSLGQGLEFLIYFQGNSAPDKSGLPSDRFSAERTGGSVSTLTIQRTQQEDSAVYLCASSLIDLSGNTIYFGEGSWLTVV.